This passage covers 30 T cell receptor beta chains from one sample sequenced in a study of blood T cells in healthy people across ages. The authors ran a second PCR of 7 to 11 cycles using a sample-barcoded 5' primer and a J-beta primer mix. In TCRdb, the 5' RACE reads were re-called with MiXCR into one record per CDR3 protein. The table has about 760,000 distinct CDR3 sequences, more than 50% seen once. Sequences were obtained from blood. The receptors shown here come from a man aged 35 to 55 in good health.

In this sample, this clonotype turned up a few times. The chain joins TRBV29-1 to TRBJ2-4; D is uncertain. The better agreement between TRBJ2-7 and the DNA end casts doubt on the J call. The CDR3 is made up of 12 amino acids. Germline-derived CDR1 and CDR2 are SQVTM and ANQGSEA. CDR3 amino acids: CSVQFISYEQYF. In DNA form, the CDR3 reads TGCAGCGTTCAGTTTATCTCCTACGAGCAGTACTTC.

This clonotype was picked up a small number of times. The rearrangement links TRBV3-1 to TRBJ1-1; D is uncertain. Between the trimmed V and J ends, which lost 2 bases and 3 bases, there was a span of 7 bases. From germline, CDR1 is LGHDT and CDR2 YNNKEL (reference sequence). The CDR3 is 13 amino acids. CDR3 residues: CASSQKIDTEAFF. In nucleotides, the CDR3 is TGTGCCAGCAGCCAAAAAATTGACACTGAAGCTTTCTTT. Looking up the rest from reference TRBV3-1 and TRBJ1-1 gives the full variable domain: DTAVSQTPKYLVTQMGNDKSIKCEQNLGHDTMYWYKQDSKKFLKIMFSYNNKELIINETVPNRFSPKSPDKAHLNLHINSLELGDSAVYFCASSQKIDTEAFFGQGTRLTVV.

This clonotype has only a few counts. The rearrangement links TRBV7-3 to TRBJ2-1; TRBD2 aligns across 14 bases. Germline CDR1 reads SGHTA; CDR2 reads FQGTGA. This CDR3 has 14 residues. J was trimmed by 14 bases and V by 4 bases; bases with no gene match: 7. The CDR3 protein is CASSSGTSGSMKFF. CDR3 nucleotides: TGTGCCAGCAGCTCAGGGACTAGCGGGAGTATGAAGTTCTTC.

Only a few counts were recorded for this clonotype. The V gene is TRBV20-1, the J gene TRBJ2-6; either TRBD1 or TRBD2 may supply D (5 bases each). This CDR3 region has 17 residues. Germline values: CDR1 DFQATT, CDR2 SNEGSKA (reference sequence). The ends were cut back, 6 bases at V and 1 base at J, with 19 bases in the middle. The CDR3 nucleotides read TGCAGTGCGGTAGACTCGGGGCGGCGGTCTGGGGCCAACGTCCTGACTTTC. Its protein is CSAVDSGRRSGANVLTF.

V gene TRBV6-2 or TRBV6-3 combines with J gene TRBJ2-7; D might be TRBD1 (5 bases). The V end lost 3 bases, the J end lost 3 bases, and 12 bases lay between the germline ends. The germline V gene has CDR1 MNHEY and CDR2 SVGEGT. The CDR3 loop spans 14 amino acids. CDR3 nucleotides: TGTGCCAGCAGTTATGCTCCAGGGAACTACGAGCAGTACTTC. Its protein product is CASSYAPGNYEQYF.

In this sample, this clonotype turned up a few times. The V and J genes are TRBV4-1 and TRBJ2-7; no definite D call. The CDR3 has 19 amino acids. Trimming removed 4 bases from V and 2 bases from J, with 27 bases in between. Germline CDR1 and CDR2: MGHRA and YSYEKL. The CDR3, as DNA: TGCGCCAGCAGCCTACAAATCACAAGATCGGGTTTCCGCCCCTACGAGCAGTACTTC. It specifies CASSLQITRSGFRPYEQYF.

The chain is built from TRBV20-1 and TRBJ2-3; TRBD2 matches 7 bases. Germline values: CDR1 DFQATT, CDR2 SNEGSKA (reference sequence). Trimming at V came to 6 bases and at J to 0 bases, leaving 15 bases not matched to a gene. The CDR3 length is 17 residues. As DNA, the CDR3 is TGCAGTGCCGACCACGGCGGGAGCAAACCAAGCACAGATACGCAGTATTTT. Residues: CSADHGGSKPSTDTQYF.

This chain links TRBV3-1 with TRBJ1-5; D is possibly TRBD1 (6 bases). The CDR3 totals 15 residues. The V and J ends lost 1 base and 7 bases respectively, with 14 bases between them. CDR1 is LGHDT and CDR2 is YNNKEL in the germline V gene (reference sequence). The CDR3 is CASSQGMGTRQPQHF. The CDR3 nucleotides are TGTGCCAGCAGCCAAGGGATGGGGACAAGGCAGCCCCAGCATTTT.

The rearrangement uses TRBV6-2 or TRBV6-3 and TRBJ2-7; D might be TRBD2 (5 bases). Looked up from germline, CDR1 is MNHEY and CDR2 is SVGEGT. The CDR3 sequence is 12 residues long. The V gene lost 2 bases and the J gene lost 7 bases, with 9 bases spanning the gap. The CDR3 is CASSYQPGEQYF. The CDR3 bases are TGTGCCAGCAGTTACCAGCCGGGGGAGCAGTACTTC.

For this clonotype: A read error may produce the germline difference seen at one junction end. The chain uses TRBV15 and TRBJ1-2; no clear D gene. Per the germline V gene, CDR1 is LNHNV and CDR2 is YYDKDF (reference sequence). The length of the CDR3 is 12 residues. DNA of the CDR3: TGTGCCACCAGCGGAGACAACTATGGCTACACCTTC. Amino acid sequence: CATSGDNYGYTF.

This clonotype was found once. The rearrangement joins TRBV7-3 to TRBJ2-5, with D perhaps being TRBD1 or TRBD2 (5 bases each). CDR3 size: 15 residues. With 5 bases removed from V and 5 bases from J, the gap between germline ends came to 18 bases. Germline CDR1 and CDR2: SGHTA and FQGTGA. The CDR3 here is CASSEGQGSGETQYF. CDR3 in DNA: TGTGCCAGCAGCGAAGGACAAGGCTCGGGGGAGACCCAGTACTTC.

The rearrangement joins TRBV18 to TRBJ1-4; a weak D match, TRBD1 (6 bases). The CDR3 is made up of 14 amino acids. Germline CDR1 and CDR2: KGHSH and LQKENI. Trimming took off 5 bases at V and 8 bases at J, with 15 bases between the two ends. The CDR3 DNA is TGTGCCAGCTCAGGGGGCAGGCCCTTGGAAAAACTGTTTTTT. Protein: CASSGGRPLEKLFF.

On this clonotype itself: The junction departs from germline at one end; a sequencing error may be responsible. The gene calls are TRBV4-1 and TRBJ1-2; a possible D gene is TRBD1 (6 bases). CDR3 length equals 15 residues. Germline loops: CDR1 MGHRA, CDR2 YSYEKL. CDR3 protein: CAGSKEGGVNYGYTF. The CDR3 DNA reads TGCGCCGGCAGCAAGGAGGGGGGGGTTAACTATGGCTACACCTTC.

The chain recombines TRBV4-2 with TRBJ2-5; 15 nucleotides agree with TRBD2. This CDR3 is 20 amino acids long. The V gene end was trimmed by 4 bases and the J gene end by 5 bases; junction bases not matched to a gene: 17. CDR1 and CDR2 from the germline V gene are LGHNA and YNFKEQ. For the CDR3, the DNA is TGTGCCAGCAGCCTCCATCCGCACCGGACTAGCGGGGGGGCCGTTGAGACCCAGTACTTC. Translated, it gives CASSLHPHRTSGGAVETQYF.

This sequence joins TRBV18 and TRBJ2-6; unclear D gene. CDR3 length equals 14 residues. Germline lookup yields CDR1 KGHSH and CDR2 LQKENI. Trimming took off 4 bases at V and 0 bases at J, with 4 bases between the two ends. The CDR3 protein is CASSHSSGANVLTF. CDR3 sequence (DNA): TGTGCCAGCTCACATAGCTCTGGGGCCAACGTCCTGACTTTC.

CDR3 residues: CASSSVTGAKNIQYF. The CDR3 bases are TGTGCCAGCAGCTCAGTGACAGGGGCGAAAAACATTCAGTACTTC. The V gene is TRBV7-2, the J gene TRBJ2-4; 8 bases match TRBD1. CDR3 size: 15 residues. V lost 4 bases to trimming and J lost 4 bases; unmatched junction nucleotides: 6. Germline V gene data show CDR1 as SGHTA and CDR2 as FQGNSA.

The DNA for the CDR3 is TGTGCCAGCAGTTTGACTAGCGGGAGTGGGTCCGGGGAGCTGTTTTTT. Translated, it gives CASSLTSGSGSGELFF. The chain carries TRBV5-5 and TRBJ2-2; TRBD2 matches at 12 bases. The CDR3 sequence is 16 residues long. CDR1 is SGHKS, CDR2 YYEKEE, per germline (reference sequence). Trimming took 5 bases from V and 6 from J; bases not matched to a gene: 8.

The sample holds many counts of this clonotype. The chain joins TRBV7-2 to TRBJ2-1; 8 bases are a match to TRBD2. After removal of 4 bases from V and 4 bases from J, the junction contained 6 bases not matched to a gene. This CDR3 spans 15 amino acids. Germline CDR1 is SGHTA and CDR2 is FQGNSA. CDR3 amino acids: CASSSRRGAYNEQFF. DNA of the CDR3: TGTGCCAGCAGCTCGCGGCGGGGGGCATACAATGAGCAGTTCTTC.

In the case of this clonotype: At one of its ends the junction is not consistent with the germline gene, which may arise from a read error. The chain links TRBV28 to TRBJ2-3, with unresolved D. From germline, CDR1 is MDHEN and CDR2 SYDVKM. The CDR3 is 12 amino acids. The CDR3 protein is CACSLDLDTQYF. In DNA, the CDR3 is TGTGCCTGCAGTTTGGATTTAGATACGCAGTATTTT.

The chain joins TRBV12-3 or TRBV12-4 to TRBJ2-3, with D possibly being TRBD1 (6 bases). V dropped 6 bases and J dropped 4 bases, with 20 bases sitting between them. The CDR3 runs to 16 residues. In DNA, the CDR3 is TGTGCCAGCAGCCAGGGACACCAGGTGGTGGCAGATACGCAGTATTTT. As protein: CASSQGHQVVADTQYF.

V usage is TRBV7-4 and J usage is TRBJ1-1; the D gene is possibly TRBD1 (6 bases). This CDR3 has 14 amino acids. Germline V gene data show CDR1 as SGHVT and CDR2 as SQSDAQ. The germline V and J ends were trimmed by 5 bases and 1 base, with 11 bases remaining between them. The chain's CDR3 is CASSQGSSNTEAFF. CDR3 DNA: TGTGCCAGCAGCCAGGGGTCTTCGAACACTGAAGCTTTCTTT.

This clonotype was seen only a few times. This may arise from a read error, as a much more abundant clone is one base away. This sequence joins TRBV12-3 or TRBV12-4 and TRBJ1-2; TRBD1 matches at 7 bases. The CDR3 is made up of 12 amino acids. V was clipped by 5 bases and J by 4 bases; unmatched bases: 1. The CDR3 region has the DNA TGTGCCAGCAGTACAGGGGTCTATGGCTACACCTTC. Residues: CASSTGVYGYTF.

In its sample, this clonotype was seen a few times. This chain uses TRBV20-1 with TRBJ2-3, with TRBD2 matching 15 bases. This CDR3 has 18 residues. From germline, CDR1 is DFQATT and CDR2 SNEGSKA (reference sequence). V lost 2 bases, J lost 4 bases, and 10 bases stayed unmatched. CDR3 nucleotide sequence: TGCAGTGCTAGATCCGGGACTAGCGGGGGGCATCGCGCAGATACGCAGTATTTT. It codes for CSARSGTSGGHRADTQYF.

J is TRBJ2-7 and V is TRBV5-6; 9 bases line up with TRBD1. V trimming: 1 base; J trimming: 2 bases; junction bases outside the gene matches: 10. This CDR3 has 17 residues. Germline V CDR1 and CDR2: SGHDT, YYEEEE. The CDR3 loop is CASSLRGRDRDPYEQYF. The CDR3 DNA follows: TGTGCCAGCAGCTTGAGAGGCCGGGACAGGGACCCCTACGAGCAGTACTTC.

The chain couples TRBV29-1 to TRBJ2-5; D may be TRBD1 (6 bases). CDR3 length: 17 residues. CDR1 is SQVTM and CDR2 is ANQGSEA in the germline V gene. Trimming removed 5 bases from V and 3 bases from J, with 25 bases in between. The DNA for the CDR3 is TGCAGCGTTAGAGGTGGGGGCCCGAGCGTGGTAGAAGAGACCCAGTACTTC. Translating it yields CSVRGGGPSVVEETQYF.

This clonotype was found a few times. This chain joins TRBV20-1 and TRBJ2-5; D may correspond to TRBD1 or TRBD2 (5 bases each). The V end was cut by 2 bases, the J end by 5 bases, with 15 bases between. CDR3 size: 14 residues. Germline CDR1 reads DFQATT; CDR2 reads SNEGSKA (reference sequence). In DNA, the CDR3 is TGCAGTGCTAGACCGCCGGGACGGGCGGAGACCCAGTACTTC. Its protein product is CSARPPGRAETQYF.

This chain uses TRBV29-1 with TRBJ2-7, with D unresolved. The CDR3 covers 12 residues. The germline gives CDR1 SQVTM, CDR2 ANQGSEA. Trimming left V 3 bases short and J 7 bases short, with 13 bases between. CDR3 nucleotide sequence: TGCAGCGTTGAGTTGGGCTGGAAAGAGCAGTACTTC. This translates into CSVELGWKEQYF.

This clonotype has a handful of counts. This chain uses TRBV29-1 with TRBJ2-1, with D possibly being TRBD2 (6 bases). With 8 bases removed from V and 10 bases from J, the gap between germline ends came to 12 bases. Per germline, CDR1 SQVTM and CDR2 ANQGSEA. The CDR3 covers 10 residues. This CDR3 reads CSIRELEQFF. CDR3 sequence (DNA): TGCAGCATCCGGGAGTTGGAGCAGTTCTTC.

The genes are TRBV29-1 and TRBJ2-1; 8 nucleotides line up with TRBD1. CDR1 and CDR2 (germline): SQVTM, ANQGSEA. The CDR3 has 17 residues. V dropped 2 bases and J dropped 1; count of bases not matched to a gene: 10. The CDR3 is CSVETRTGSGSYNEQFF. The DNA of the CDR3 is TGCAGCGTTGAAACCCGGACAGGGAGTGGGTCCTACAATGAGCAGTTCTTC.

The chain links TRBV20-1 to TRBJ2-7; no definite D call. Germline values: CDR1 DFQATT, CDR2 SNEGSKA (reference sequence). This CDR3 is 13 amino acids long. V lost 0 bases and J lost 6, with 12 bases in between. The CDR3 nucleotides are TGCAGTGCTAGAGAGGACGGGTTGCGCGAGCAGTACTTC. Protein sequence: CSAREDGLREQYF.